This T cell receptor (beta chain) was observed in a study of T cell responses to AZD1222 COVID-19 vaccine. General observations from the study: Donor demographics were predominantly white British with a female majority; clonal diversity may be underestimated.

Trimming took off 2 bases at V and 0 bases at J, with 11 bases between the two ends. Germline CDR1 SGHAT, CDR2 FQNNGV. There are 17 residues in the CDR3. Clones were sequenced by immunoSEQ multiplex PCR, and TCRdb holds only the in-frame ones, with some missing. Here the sample spans roughly 150,000 clones, about nine tenths being singletons. To note about this clone: As yet, its antigen is unknown.

The chain has TRBV11-2 and TRBJ2-6, with D uncertain. The sequenced sample was peripheral blood, obtained on day 0 of AZD1222 vaccination. The clonotype originates from an adult in good health. The CDR3 DNA sequence: TGTGCCAGCAGCTTACTCCGATGGGACTCTGGGGCCAACGTCCTGACTTTC. It encodes CASSLLRWDSGANVLTF.